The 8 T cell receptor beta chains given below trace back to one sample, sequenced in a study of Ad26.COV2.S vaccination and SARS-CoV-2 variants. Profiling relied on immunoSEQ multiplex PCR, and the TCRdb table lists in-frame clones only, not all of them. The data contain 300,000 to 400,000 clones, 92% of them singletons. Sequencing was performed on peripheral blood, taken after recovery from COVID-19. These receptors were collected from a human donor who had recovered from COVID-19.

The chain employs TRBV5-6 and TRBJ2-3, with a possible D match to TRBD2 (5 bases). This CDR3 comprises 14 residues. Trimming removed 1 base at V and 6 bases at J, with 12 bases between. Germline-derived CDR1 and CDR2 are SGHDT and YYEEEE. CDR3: CASSLSMGVDTQYF. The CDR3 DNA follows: TGTGCCAGCAGCTTGAGTATGGGAGTTGATACGCAGTATTTT.

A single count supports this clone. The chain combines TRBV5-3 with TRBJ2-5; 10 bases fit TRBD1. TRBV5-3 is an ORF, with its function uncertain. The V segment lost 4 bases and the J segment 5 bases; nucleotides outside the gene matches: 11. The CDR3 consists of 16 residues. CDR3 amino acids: CARSAPGQGFRETQYF. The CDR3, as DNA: TGTGCCAGAAGCGCTCCGGGACAGGGGTTCCGCGAGACCCAGTACTTC.

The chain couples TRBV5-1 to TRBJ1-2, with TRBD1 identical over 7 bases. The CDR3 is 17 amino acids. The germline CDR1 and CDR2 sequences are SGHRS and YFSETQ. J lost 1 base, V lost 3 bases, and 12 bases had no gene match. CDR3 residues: CASSSRPRQGLNYGYTF. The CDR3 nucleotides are TGCGCCAGCAGCTCCCGCCCACGACAGGGCCTTAACTATGGCTACACCTTC.

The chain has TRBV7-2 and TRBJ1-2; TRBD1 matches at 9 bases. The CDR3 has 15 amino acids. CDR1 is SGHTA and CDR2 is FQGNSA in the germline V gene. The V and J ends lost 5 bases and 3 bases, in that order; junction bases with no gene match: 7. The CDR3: CASSLNRGRDYGYTF. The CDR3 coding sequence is TGTGCCAGCAGCCTAAACAGGGGGCGGGACTATGGCTACACCTTC.

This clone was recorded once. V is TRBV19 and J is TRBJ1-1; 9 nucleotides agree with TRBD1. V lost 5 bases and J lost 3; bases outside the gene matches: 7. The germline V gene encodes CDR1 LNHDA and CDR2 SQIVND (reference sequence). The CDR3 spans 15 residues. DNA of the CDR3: TGTGCCAGTAGTGGGACAGGGAGTTTGTACACTGAAGCTTTCTTT. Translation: CASSGTGSLYTEAFF. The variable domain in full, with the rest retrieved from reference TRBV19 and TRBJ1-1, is DGGITQSPKYLFRKEGQNVTLSCEQNLNHDAMYWYRQDPGQGLRLIYYSQIVNDFQKGDIAEGYSVSREKKESFPLTVTSAQKNPTAFYLCASSGTGSLYTEAFFGQGTRLTVV.

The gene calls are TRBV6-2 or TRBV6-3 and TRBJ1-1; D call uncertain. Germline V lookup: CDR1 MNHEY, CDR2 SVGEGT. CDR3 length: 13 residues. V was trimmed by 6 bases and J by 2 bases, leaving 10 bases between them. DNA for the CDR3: TGTGCCAGCAGCCGAACCTTAAACACTGAAGCTTTCTTT. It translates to CASSRTLNTEAFF.

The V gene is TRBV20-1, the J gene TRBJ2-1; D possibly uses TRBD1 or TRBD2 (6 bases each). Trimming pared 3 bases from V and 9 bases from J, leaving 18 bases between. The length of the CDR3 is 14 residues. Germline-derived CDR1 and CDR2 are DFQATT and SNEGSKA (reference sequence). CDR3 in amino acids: CSASMGGPSAEQFF. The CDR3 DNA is TGCAGTGCTAGTATGGGGGGCCCTAGTGCTGAGCAGTTCTTC.

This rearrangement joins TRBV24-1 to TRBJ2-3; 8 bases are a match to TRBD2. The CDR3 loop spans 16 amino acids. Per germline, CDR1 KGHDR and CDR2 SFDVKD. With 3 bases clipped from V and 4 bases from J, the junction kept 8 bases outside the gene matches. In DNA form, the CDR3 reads TGTGCCACCAGTGATGCACGGGGGGGCGGCCCAGATACGCAGTATTTT. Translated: CATSDARGGGPDTQYF.